The 29 T cell receptor beta chains listed next were all sequenced from one sample in a study of T-cell memory formation after mild COVID-19. Each CDR3 protein gets one entry after TCRdb re-called the 5' RACE reads with MiXCR. Among fewer than 700,000 distinct CDR3 sequences, roughly 18% were seen once, and the ten largest hold around 11%. The sequencing input was PBMCs or a T cell subset sorted from them (not recorded which). Receptor source: an adult woman who had mild COVID-19 (a few samples of this study predate the infection). Cell type and time point are not known.

This chain links TRBV5-1 with TRBJ1-2; 9 bases are shared with TRBD1. The CDR3 is 16 amino acids. Germline V CDR1 and CDR2: SGHRS, YFSETQ. The V gene end was trimmed by 3 bases and the J gene end by 4 bases; junction bases not matched to a gene: 10. The CDR3 sequence: CASSSNLRGQGYGYTF. In DNA form, the CDR3 reads TGCGCCAGCAGCTCGAACCTCCGGGGACAGGGCTATGGCTACACCTTC.

This clonotype showed up just a few times. The gene calls are TRBV5-4 and TRBJ2-5; D remains unclear. Trimming stripped 7 bases from V and 0 bases from J, with 7 bases between. The CDR3 totals 12 residues. The germline CDR1 and CDR2 sequences are SGHNT and YYREEE (reference sequence). As DNA, the CDR3 is TGTGCCAGCTGTCGGTACCAAGAGACCCAGTACTTC. It translates to CASCRYQETQYF.

The gene calls are TRBV24-1 and TRBJ2-2; D possibly corresponds to TRBD1 (6 bases). The germline V gene encodes CDR1 KGHDR and CDR2 SFDVKD. This CDR3 spans 15 amino acids. Deletions cut 4 bases from V and 8 bases from J, with 16 bases between. CDR3 bases: TGTGCCACCAGTGACCCCGTGGGGGCGAGGGGGGAGCTGTTTTTT. Its translation is CATSDPVGARGELFF.

The chain combines TRBV4-1 with TRBJ2-3, with TRBD1 matching 9 bases. Germline V gives CDR1 MGHRA, CDR2 YSYEKL. With 1 base clipped from V and 1 base from J, the junction kept 3 bases outside the gene matches. This CDR3 has 16 residues. The CDR3 sequence: CASSQGGTGRTDTQYF. The CDR3 DNA reads TGCGCCAGCAGCCAAGGCGGGACAGGGCGCACAGATACGCAGTATTTT.

J is TRBJ2-1 and V is TRBV7-9; perhaps TRBD1 as D (6 bases). The CDR3 is 16 amino acids. Trimming shortened V by 5 bases and J by 4 bases, and 18 bases separated the two germline ends. Germline CDR1 reads SEHNR; CDR2 reads FQNEAQ (reference sequence). CDR3 in DNA: TGTGCCAGCAGCCAAGGACAGCTCAGACTTTACAATGAGCAGTTCTTC. It codes for CASSQGQLRLYNEQFF.

This clonotype showed up just a few times. V gene TRBV7-6 combines with J gene TRBJ2-1, with 12 bases matching TRBD2. The germline V gene encodes CDR1 SGHVS and CDR2 FNYEAQ. The trim removed 0 bases at V and 3 bases at J, leaving 9 bases unmatched. This CDR3 comprises 19 residues. As DNA, the CDR3 is TGTGCCAGCAGCTTAGCGAAACTAGCGGGAGGACCCAACTACAATGAGCAGTTCTTC. Protein sequence: CASSLAKLAGGPNYNEQFF.

V usage is TRBV27 and J usage is TRBJ2-3, with 9 bases lining up with TRBD1. The V segment lost 9 bases and the J segment 4 bases; nucleotides outside the gene matches: 5. This CDR3 contains 13 residues. Germline CDR1 reads MNHEY; CDR2 reads SMNVEV (reference sequence). The CDR3 spells CARDRGRADTQYF. CDR3 bases: TGTGCCAGGGACAGGGGTAGGGCAGATACGCAGTATTTT.

This chain connects TRBV7-9 to TRBJ2-7; 9 nucleotides match TRBD1. The V segment lost 5 bases and the J segment 4 bases; nucleotides outside the gene matches: 15. In germline, CDR1 is SEHNR, CDR2 FQNEAQ (reference sequence). This CDR3 has 17 amino acids. CDR3 residues: CASSPNTRDRVAYEQYF. The CDR3, as DNA: TGTGCCAGCAGCCCAAACACTCGGGACAGGGTTGCGTACGAGCAGTACTTC.

V and J are TRBV6-2 or TRBV6-3 and TRBJ2-7, with 9 bases lining up with TRBD1. The V gene end was trimmed by 0 bases and the J gene end by 3 bases; junction bases not matched to a gene: 3. Germline loops: CDR1 MNHEY, CDR2 SVGEGT. The CDR3 consists of 15 residues. CDR3 DNA sequence: TGTGCCAGCAGTTACTCGGAGACAGGGGGCTACGAGCAGTACTTC. Its translation: CASSYSETGGYEQYF.

V gene TRBV30 combines with J gene TRBJ2-2, with unresolved D. The CDR3 runs 13 residues. Per the germline V gene, CDR1 is GTSNPN and CDR2 is SVGIG (reference sequence). V shed 1 base and J shed 5 bases, with 8 bases lying between them. The CDR3 DNA reads as TGTGCCTGGAGTGGCGGAGTAACCGGGGAGCTGTTTTTT. It specifies CAWSGGVTGELFF.

The chain combines TRBV5-6 with TRBJ2-1, with 15 positions matching TRBD2. V shed 3 bases and J 8 bases; nucleotides not matched to a gene: 6. Germline-derived CDR1 and CDR2 are SGHDT and YYEEEE. CDR3 length: 16 amino acids. The CDR3 is CASSWWTSGRAHEQFF. CDR3 DNA sequence: TGTGCCAGCAGCTGGTGGACTAGCGGGAGGGCCCATGAGCAGTTCTTC. Looking up the rest from reference TRBV5-6 and TRBJ2-1 gives the full variable domain: DAGVTQSPTHLIKTRGQQVTLRCSPKSGHDTVSWYQQALGQGPQFIFQYYEEEERQRGNFPDRFSGHQFPNYSSELNVNALLLGDSALYLCASSWWTSGRAHEQFFGPGTRLTVL.

This clonotype occurred a few times. The genes are TRBV6-5 and TRBJ1-2; 7 bases line up with TRBD1. V was pared by 6 bases and J by 4 bases, with 20 bases of the junction left unmatched. The CDR3 sequence is 18 residues long. Germline V lookup: CDR1 MNHEY, CDR2 SVGAGI. CDR3 in amino acids: CASRTIVPMKGASYGYTF. DNA for the CDR3: TGTGCCAGCAGAACCATCGTTCCTATGAAGGGGGCCTCCTATGGCTACACCTTC.

The chain employs TRBV27 and TRBJ2-1; D may correspond to TRBD1 or TRBD2 (5 bases each). Trimming took 7 bases from V and 10 from J, leaving 14 bases between them. The CDR3 length is 12 residues. CDR1 is MNHEY, CDR2 SMNVEV, per germline (reference sequence). In DNA, the CDR3 is TGTGCCAGCAAACGGGACGTCAACGAGCAGTTCTTC. It is translated as CASKRDVNEQFF.

The gene calls are TRBV29-1 and TRBJ1-1; TRBD1 agrees at 8 bases. Trimming took 7 bases from V and 6 from J; bases not matched to a gene: 13. The CDR3 loop spans 14 amino acids. Germline V CDR1 and CDR2: SQVTM, ANQGSEA. The CDR3 protein is CSAGTGPTDAEAFF. The CDR3 nucleotides are TGCAGCGCCGGGACAGGACCGACGGACGCTGAAGCTTTCTTT.

The chain couples TRBV12-3 or TRBV12-4 to TRBJ2-7; the D is unclear. The CDR3 is 12 residues long. Deletions cut 6 bases from V and 6 bases from J, with 12 bases between. The CDR3 DNA is TGTGCCAGCAGGCCGCCCGCTGGCGAGCAGTACTTC. Translating it yields CASRPPAGEQYF.

V is TRBV24-1 and J is TRBJ2-1; 10 bases agree with TRBD2. V was clipped by 5 bases and J by 6 bases; unmatched bases: 15. Germline CDR1 is KGHDR and CDR2 is SFDVKD. The CDR3 is 18 amino acids. The CDR3 DNA is TGTGCCACCAGTGGTCCGTCCTTACTAGCGGGAAGTCGCAATGAGCAGTTCTTC. This codes for CATSGPSLLAGSRNEQFF.

The chain uses TRBV7-2 and TRBJ2-7; TRBD1 is a possible D gene (6 bases). Per germline, CDR1 SGHTA and CDR2 FQGNSA. Trimming cost V 8 bases and J 2 bases, with 16 bases left between them. The CDR3 loop spans 14 amino acids. CDR3 coding DNA: TGTGCCAGCGGTCTCCCCGCAGGGGCCTACGAGCAGTACTTC. Protein product: CASGLPAGAYEQYF.

The chain recombines TRBV15 with TRBJ2-6; D ambiguous. This CDR3 comprises 13 residues. V lost 5 bases and J 2 bases, leaving 4 bases between the germline ends. Germline V gene data show CDR1 as LNHNV and CDR2 as YYDKDF (reference sequence). The CDR3 DNA sequence: TGTGCCACCAGCGGGGCTGGGGCCAACGTCCTGACTTTC. It specifies CATSGAGANVLTF. Together with reference TRBV15 and TRBJ2-6, the CDR3 gives the full variable domain: DAMVIQNPRYQVTQFGKPVTLSCSQTLNHNVMYWYQQKSSQAPKLLFHYYDKDFNNEADTPDNFQSRRPNTSFCFLDIRSPGLGDTAMYLCATSGAGANVLTFGAGSRLTVL.

The J gene is TRBJ2-5, the V gene TRBV7-2, with TRBD1 as a possible D gene (5 bases). The germline V gene has CDR1 SGHTA and CDR2 FQGNSA. This CDR3 spans 15 amino acids. V gave up 1 base and J gave up 1 base, with 10 bases separating them. The CDR3 DNA follows: TGTGCCAGCAGCTTAGTAGGGGCGAGCCAAGAGACCCAGTACTTC. It yields the protein CASSLVGASQETQYF.

This chain joins TRBV11-2 and TRBJ2-3, with D perhaps TRBD1 (5 bases). Germline V gives CDR1 SGHAT, CDR2 FQNNGV. The ends were cut back, 5 bases at V and 6 bases at J, with 12 bases in the middle. This CDR3 region has 13 residues. The CDR3 bases are TGTGCCAGCAGCCCTAAGACAGTTGATACGCAGTATTTT. It is translated as CASSPKTVDTQYF. The full variable domain, its missing parts supplied by reference TRBV11-2 and TRBJ2-3, is EAGVAQSPRYKIIEKRQSVAFWCNPISGHATLYWYQQILGQGPKLLIQFQNNGVVDDSQLPKDRFSAERLKGVDSTLKIQPAKLEDSAVYLCASSPKTVDTQYFGPGTRLTVL.

Only a few counts were recorded for this clonotype. The chain couples TRBV29-1 to TRBJ2-1, with 10 bases matching TRBD1. The V segment lost 8 bases and the J segment 6 bases; nucleotides outside the gene matches: 16. CDR1 is SQVTM, CDR2 ANQGSEA, per germline. The CDR3 sequence is 16 residues long. DNA for the CDR3: TGCAGCCCTATCCGGACAGGGGGGCACGGGTCCAATGAGCAGTTCTTC. Translated: CSPIRTGGHGSNEQFF.

This clonotype has only a few counts. This rearrangement joins TRBV7-8 to TRBJ2-6; a weak D match, TRBD1 (6 bases). The germline V and J ends were trimmed by 2 bases and 4 bases, with 15 bases remaining between them. This CDR3 has 17 residues. The V gene's germline CDR1 is SGHVS and CDR2 FQNEAQ. The CDR3 sequence: CASSLYKGVEGANVLTF. In nucleotides, the CDR3 is TGTGCCAGCAGCTTATATAAGGGGGTGGAAGGGGCCAACGTCCTGACTTTC.

V and J are TRBV4-1 and TRBJ2-7; tentatively, D is TRBD2 (5 bases). Germline-derived CDR1 and CDR2 are MGHRA and YSYEKL. This CDR3 has 14 amino acids. V shed 3 bases and J shed 3 bases, with 12 bases lying between them. The CDR3 loop is CASSQSGLNYEQYF. In DNA, the CDR3 is TGCGCCAGCAGCCAGTCCGGACTGAACTACGAGCAGTACTTC.

The gene calls are TRBV6-5 and TRBJ2-3; 9 bases fit TRBD1. J lost 6 bases, V lost 5 bases, and 12 bases had no gene match. The germline gives CDR1 MNHEY, CDR2 SVGAGI. The length of the CDR3 is 16 residues. The CDR3 coding sequence is TGTGCCAGCAGTCCAACCCCGGGACAGGGTATGGATACGCAGTATTTT. Translating gives CASSPTPGQGMDTQYF.

The chain combines TRBV7-3 with TRBJ2-3, with D tentatively TRBD1 (6 bases). The CDR3 contains 14 residues. The germline V gene encodes CDR1 SGHTA and CDR2 FQGTGA. Trimming pared 5 bases from V and 4 bases from J, leaving 13 bases between. The CDR3 region is CASSHTGSADTQYF. In nucleotides, the CDR3 is TGTGCCAGCAGCCATACAGGGAGCGCAGATACGCAGTATTTT.

V is TRBV30 and J is TRBJ2-7; D remains ambiguous. The CDR3 contains 14 residues. Per germline, CDR1 GTSNPN and CDR2 SVGIG (reference sequence). Between the trimmed V and J ends, which lost 2 bases and 2 bases, there was a span of 13 bases. The CDR3 region is CAWSPLAGPYEQYF. The CDR3 DNA is TGTGCCTGGAGTCCCCTCGCCGGACCCTACGAGCAGTACTTC.

This clonotype has a handful of counts. This chain links TRBV29-1 with TRBJ2-7; 8 bases map to TRBD1. This CDR3 spans 14 amino acids. Germline V gives CDR1 SQVTM, CDR2 ANQGSEA. V was pared by 6 bases and J by 3 bases, with 10 bases of the junction left unmatched. The CDR3 nucleotides are TGCAGCGTATGGGACAGGTCCGAGGGCTACGAGCAGTACTTC. Its protein product is CSVWDRSEGYEQYF.

This chain connects TRBV29-1 to TRBJ1-1; 7 nucleotides align to TRBD1. This CDR3 is 13 amino acids long. Per the germline V gene, CDR1 is SQVTM and CDR2 is ANQGSEA. V was clipped by 1 base and J by 6 bases; unmatched bases: 5. CDR3 nucleotide sequence: TGCAGCGTTGAAGGACAGGGAATCCCTGAAGCTTTCTTT. Amino acids: CSVEGQGIPEAFF. The whole variable domain, remainder taken from reference TRBV29-1 and TRBJ1-1, is SAVISQKPSRDICQRGTSLTIQCQVDSQVTMMFWYRQQPGQSLTLIATANQGSEATYESGFVIDKFPISRPNLTFSTLTVSNMSPEDSSIYLCSVEGQGIPEAFFGQGTRLTVV.

The chain recombines TRBV7-6 with TRBJ1-5; the D is unclear. The V gene's germline CDR1 is SGHVS and CDR2 FNYEAQ. The CDR3 is 15 amino acids. V gave up 5 bases and J gave up 3 bases, with 14 bases separating them. CDR3 loop: CASSPAVGSNQPQHF. The CDR3 coding sequence is TGTGCCAGCAGCCCAGCTGTGGGTTCCAATCAGCCCCAGCATTTT.